A single sample gave rise to the 9 T cell receptor beta chains below, sequenced in a study of early T cells in non-severe SARS-CoV-2 infection. In TCRdb, the 5' RACE reads were re-called with MiXCR into one record per CDR3 protein. The sample consists of tens of thousands of distinct CDR3 sequences, under 7% of them appearing once. The sequenced sample consisted of whole blood. These receptor sequences come from an adult who was a healthcare worker with PCR-confirmed SARS-CoV-2 infection or an uninfected control (not recorded which).

This clonotype showed up just a few times. The chain couples TRBV24-1 to TRBJ2-1; 8 bases agree with TRBD2. Germline assignment: CDR1 KGHDR and CDR2 SFDVKD. This CDR3 is 15 amino acids long. J gave up 8 bases and V 2 bases, and 7 bases lay outside the gene matches. DNA of the CDR3: TGTGCCACCAGTGATTCCGGGACTAGTACCCATGAGCAGTTCTTC. Residues: CATSDSGTSTHEQFF.

This clonotype was counted only a few times. The chain joins TRBV20-1 to TRBJ2-5; 9 positions agree with TRBD2. The CDR3 is 13 residues long. J gave up 2 bases and V 6 bases, and 4 bases lay outside the gene matches. Germline-derived CDR1 and CDR2 are DFQATT and SNEGSKA (reference sequence). The CDR3 region has the DNA TGCAGTGCAACGGGACTAGCTCAAGAGACCCAGTACTTC. This translates into CSATGLAQETQYF.

This clonotype turned up a few times. The rearrangement uses TRBV7-9 and TRBJ1-2; D might be TRBD1 (5 bases). Germline loops: CDR1 SEHNR, CDR2 FQNEAQ (reference sequence). V dropped 5 bases and J dropped 8 bases, with 18 bases sitting between them. The CDR3 covers 14 residues. The CDR3 sequence: CASSQGTLRRGYTF. The CDR3 nucleotides read TGTGCCAGCAGCCAAGGGACTCTACGGCGAGGCTACACCTTC.

This clonotype was detected ten times or more. The chain couples TRBV6-5 to TRBJ2-2, with a possible D match to TRBD2 (6 bases). Deletions cut 4 bases from V and 7 bases from J, with 19 bases between. CDR1 and CDR2 (germline): MNHEY, SVGAGI. CDR3 length: 16 residues. The chain's CDR3 is CASSFLTRRAGGELFF. CDR3 coding DNA: TGTGCCAGCAGTTTCCTCACAAGGAGGGCTGGCGGGGAGCTGTTTTTT.

About this clonotype: One end of the junction does not line up with germline, which may come from a read error. The CDR3 DNA is TGTGCTAGCAGTACAGGGGGAGAGACCCAGTACTTC. Its translation is CASSTGGETQYF. The chain employs TRBV7-7 and TRBJ2-5; 8 bases line up with TRBD1. This CDR3 is 12 amino acids long. Germline V CDR1 and CDR2: SSHAT, FNYEAQ (reference sequence). The full variable domain, rest sourced from reference TRBV7-7 and TRBJ2-5, is GAGVSQSPRYKVTKRGQDVTLRCDPISSHATLYWYQQALGQGPEFLTYFNYEAQPDKSGLPSDRFSAERPEGSISTLTIQRTEQRDSAMYRCASSTGGETQYFGPGTRLLVL.

There are a few counts of this clonotype. This chain connects TRBV7-8 to TRBJ2-2, with TRBD2 as a possible D gene (7 bases). Germline CDR1 SGHVS, CDR2 FQNEAQ. This CDR3 is 15 amino acids long. V was shortened by 10 bases and J by 2 bases, with 17 bases between the two germline ends. DNA of the CDR3: TGTGCCACCCCCAGGGAGGGGGTAAACACCGGGGAGCTGTTTTTT. Its protein is CATPREGVNTGELFF.

This sequence joins TRBV5-1 and TRBJ2-7, with 7 bases fitting TRBD1. The germline CDR1 and CDR2 sequences are SGHRS and YFSETQ. V shed 0 bases, J shed 3 bases, and the junction held 6 bases outside the gene matches. This CDR3 has 15 residues. Here the CDR3 DNA reads TGCGCCAGCAGCTTGGCGACAGGGATAGGCTACGAGCAGTACTTC. Translated, it gives CASSLATGIGYEQYF.

This clonotype was seen at least ten times. The chain employs TRBV30 and TRBJ2-3, with 9 bases lining up with TRBD2. This CDR3 region has 12 residues. Germline assignment: CDR1 GTSNPN and CDR2 SVGIG (reference sequence). V lost 2 bases and J lost 10; bases outside the gene matches: 4. The DNA of the CDR3 is TGTGCCTGGAGTCTGGTAGCGGGGGCGCAGTATTTT. The encoded protein is CAWSLVAGAQYF.

V usage is TRBV12-3 or TRBV12-4 and J usage is TRBJ1-1; D unclear. Trimming left V 6 bases short and J 10 bases short, with 12 bases between. The CDR3 spans 11 residues. As DNA, the CDR3 is TGTGCCAGCAGCCCGGTTGGAGTAGCTTTCTTT. Its protein is CASSPVGVAFF.